This T cell receptor beta chain originates from a study of response to subunit inactivated influenza vaccine (dated by TCRdb to the late 2010s). About the investigation overall: Deep quantitative profiling of the T cell receptor repertoire was used in the study to follow responses to a trivalent subunit inactivated influenza vaccine. Overall study results and their limits: The authors suggested that each seasonal influenza vaccination may recruit only a limited number of new T cells.

The library was prepared using RT-PCR. The instrument given in TCRdb is Illumina HiSeq 2500. In-frame beta chains were kept once TCRdb had trimmed the public reads at Q25 with fastp and called clones with MiXCR. Rows matching on CDR3 protein sequence are summarized as one entry with the most common DNA and genes. The sample table shows some 500,000 distinct CDR3 sequences, and 25% are seen once. The ten largest clones represent 1.9% of the sample. Germline trimming amounts to 1 base on V and 2 bases on J, with 7 as the count of junction bases outside the gene matches. Spanning cysteine to phenylalanine, the CDR3 consists of 17 amino acids. The only DNA kept is the CDR3, 51 bases in frame from the first base. CDR1 MDHEN and CDR2 SYDVKM are derived from the germline V gene. As to this clonotype: What this receptor recognizes is not known. Base qualities are not provided; no much larger clone lies one nucleotide away.

This TCR was sampled from a man aged 50 to 60 who received an inactivated influenza vaccine. Donor details come from another sample of the same person, matched by shared clones. Here the chain combines TRBV28 and TRBJ2-5, with 10 central nucleotides matching TRBD2. The sequences come from CD4+ T cells sorted from PBMCs, collected 4 to 6 days after vaccination. The DNA sequence is TGTGCCAGCAGTTTATTTTGGGCTAGCGGGGGTCAAGAGACCCAGTACTTC. Its amino acids are CASSLFWASGGQETQYF.